One sample yielded the 26 T cell receptor beta chains listed below, sequenced in a study of blood T cell repertoires in COVID-19. Clones were sequenced by immunoSEQ multiplex PCR, and TCRdb holds only the in-frame ones, with some missing. The repertoire holds about 55,000 clones, with roughly 85% as singletons. Sequenced material: peripheral blood. These receptors all stem from a human donor in a cohort sampled during active COVID-19.

The gene calls are TRBV4-3 and TRBJ2-3; maybe TRBD2 (6 bases). CDR1 LGHNA and CDR2 YSLEER come from the germline V gene. The CDR3 loop spans 14 amino acids. V lost 2 bases and J 5 bases, leaving 11 bases between the germline ends. CDR3 amino acids: CASSQRAGGDTQYF. In DNA form, the CDR3 reads TGCGCCAGCAGCCAAAGAGCGGGCGGAGATACGCAGTATTTT.

J is TRBJ2-1 and V is TRBV6-4; D uncertain. The germline CDR1 and CDR2 sequences are MRHNA and SNTAGT. This CDR3 contains 14 residues. V was cut by 2 bases and J by 8 bases, with 13 bases left in between. The CDR3 nucleotides read TGTGCCAGCAGTGACGAGGCCAGCTCCCATGAGCAGTTCTTC. Protein sequence: CASSDEASSHEQFF.

The V call is TRBV6-2 or TRBV6-3, the J call TRBJ2-2; 10 bases match TRBD2. The CDR3 runs 17 residues. The V gene's germline CDR1 is MNHEY and CDR2 SVGEGT. Trimming took 2 bases from V and 4 from J; bases not matched to a gene: 7. CDR3 nucleotide sequence: TGTGCCAGCAGTTACGGAAGCGGGAGGGCCTTCACCGGGGAGCTGTTTTTT. This encodes CASSYGSGRAFTGELFF.

V usage is TRBV3-1 (or the pseudogene TRBV3-2) and J usage is TRBJ1-5; a possible D gene is TRBD1 (6 bases). Trimming left V 1 base short and J 2 bases short, with 15 bases between. Germline lookup yields CDR1 LGHDT and CDR2 YNNKEL (reference sequence). The CDR3 has 17 amino acids. CDR3 sequence reads: CASSQARLGAGNQPQHF. In DNA, the CDR3 is TGTGCCAGCAGCCAAGCGAGGTTGGGGGCTGGCAATCAGCCCCAGCATTTT.

The chain joins TRBV12-3 or TRBV12-4 to TRBJ1-2, with D possibly TRBD1 on 6 matching bases. Trimming took 6 bases from V and 1 from J, leaving 6 bases between them. The CDR3 has 12 residues. The CDR3 sequence is CASSRGNYGYTF. The CDR3 DNA reads TGTGCCAGCAGCAGGGGTAACTATGGCTACACCTTC.

The gene calls are TRBV7-9 and TRBJ1-5, with D perhaps TRBD1 (5 bases). Germline V lookup: CDR1 SEHNR, CDR2 FQNEAQ (reference sequence). V gave up 5 bases and J gave up 1 base, with 12 bases separating them. CDR3 length equals 15 residues. CDR3 amino acids: CASSVETESNQPQHF. For the CDR3, the DNA is TGTGCCAGCAGCGTGGAGACAGAGAGCAATCAGCCCCAGCATTTT.

The chain links TRBV7-7 to TRBJ2-3, with D perhaps TRBD2 (5 bases). This CDR3 is 13 amino acids long. The germline CDR1 and CDR2 sequences are SSHAT and FNYEAQ (reference sequence). Trimming cost V 3 bases and J 5 bases, with 9 bases left between them. In nucleotides, the CDR3 is TGTGCCAGCAGCTTGGGCGGGCTAGATACGCAGTATTTT. Translation gives CASSLGGLDTQYF.

The CDR3 region is CAGDRGPPYEQYF. In nucleotides, the CDR3 is TGTGCCGGGGACAGGGGCCCACCCTACGAGCAGTACTTC. V gene TRBV6-5 combines with J gene TRBJ2-7; TRBD1 matches at 10 bases. The CDR3 contains 13 residues. Germline CDR1 MNHEY, CDR2 SVGAGI. The V gene end was trimmed by 11 bases and the J gene end by 2 bases; junction bases not matched to a gene: 6.

The chain has TRBV29-1 and TRBJ2-7, with 8 bases matching TRBD1. Germline CDR1 is SQVTM and CDR2 is ANQGSEA. The CDR3 spans 14 residues. The V gene end was trimmed by 7 bases and the J gene end by 4 bases; junction bases not matched to a gene: 12. Here the CDR3 DNA reads TGCAGCGCCAGAGACAGGGGCGGATATTACGAGCAGTACTTC. Translating it yields CSARDRGGYYEQYF.

This clone has only one observation. This chain links TRBV14 with TRBJ2-7; maybe TRBD1 (5 bases). V gave up 0 bases and J gave up 0 bases, with 18 bases separating them. Germline CDR1 and CDR2: SGHDN and FVKESK. This CDR3 contains 18 residues. The CDR3 region is CASSQDYPDSLLSYEQYF. CDR3 bases: TGTGCCAGCAGCCAAGATTACCCCGACAGTCTCCTCTCCTACGAGCAGTACTTC.

This clone has a single count. The genes are TRBV2 and TRBJ2-6; 7 bases fit TRBD1. Losses at the gene ends were 10 bases for V and 0 bases for J; bases not matched to a gene: 6. Germline-derived CDR1 and CDR2 are SNHLY and FYNNEI. The CDR3 is made up of 15 amino acids. The CDR3 DNA follows: TGTGCCACCCAGGGGGTGAGCTCTGGGGCCAACGTCCTGACTTTC. Its protein is CATQGVSSGANVLTF.

The chain is built from TRBV6-1 and TRBJ1-1; D unclear. Germline V lookup: CDR1 MNHNS, CDR2 SASEGT. With 3 bases removed from V and 10 bases from J, the gap between germline ends came to 9 bases. The CDR3 has 11 amino acids. CDR3 protein: CASSDRRVAFF. Here the CDR3 DNA reads TGTGCCAGCAGTGACCGGCGGGTAGCTTTCTTT.

The chain has TRBV23-1 and TRBJ2-2, with D perhaps TRBD1 (5 bases). TRBV23-1 is known as an ORF, though its function is uncertain. Deletions cut 3 bases from V and 6 bases from J, with 23 bases between. The CDR3 runs to 18 residues. The DNA for the CDR3 is TGCGCCAGCAGTCAGCTCAGGGCTACTGCCCCTATACCCGGGGAGCTGTTTTTT. It translates to CASSQLRATAPIPGELFF.

The genes are TRBV4-3 and TRBJ1-1, with 7 bases that match TRBD1. V dropped 1 base and J dropped 0; count of bases not matched to a gene: 2. The length of the CDR3 is 15 residues. CDR1 and CDR2 from the germline V gene are LGHNA and YSLEER. CDR3 loop: CASSQARGLNTEAFF. DNA for the CDR3: TGCGCCAGCAGCCAAGCTAGGGGGCTGAACACTGAAGCTTTCTTT.

The rearrangement links TRBV11-3 to TRBJ2-1, with 12 bases identical to TRBD2. CDR1 is SGHNT, CDR2 YENEEA, per germline. This CDR3 has 17 residues. V trimming: 5 bases; J trimming: 9 bases; junction bases outside the gene matches: 14. CDR3 nucleotide sequence: TGTGCCAGCAGCCCACACCCGACTAGCGGGAGATCGGGTGAGCAGTTCTTC. This encodes CASSPHPTSGRSGEQFF.

CDR3 residues: CASSPRLGTEAFF. The CDR3, as DNA: TGTGCCAGCAGCCCCCGACTGGGCACTGAAGCTTTCTTT. This chain links TRBV2 with TRBJ1-1; D is unclear. V was shortened by 6 bases and J by 4 bases, with 12 bases between the two germline ends. The CDR3 is 13 residues long. Germline CDR1 and CDR2: SNHLY and FYNNEI.

CDR3 nucleotide sequence: TGCAGCGTCACGACAGGTTCTAATGAAAAACTGTTTTTT. Translation gives CSVTTGSNEKLFF. This sequence joins TRBV29-1 and TRBJ1-4; D perhaps matches TRBD1 (6 bases). Per germline, CDR1 SQVTM and CDR2 ANQGSEA. The CDR3 is made up of 13 amino acids. The V and J ends lost 6 bases and 3 bases respectively, with 11 bases between them.

The table lists this clone with a few counts. The genes are TRBV5-6 and TRBJ2-7, with D tentatively TRBD1 (6 bases). Germline V gives CDR1 SGHDT, CDR2 YYEEEE. The CDR3 length is 15 residues. The V gene lost 4 bases and the J gene lost 4 bases, with 18 bases spanning the gap. The CDR3 nucleotides read TGTGCCAGCAGCCCCGTCGCGGACAGCACGTACGAGCAGTACTTC. Translating gives CASSPVADSTYEQYF.

V is TRBV30 and J is TRBJ1-1, with a possible D match to TRBD1 (5 bases). The CDR3 runs to 14 residues. V dropped 4 bases and J dropped 0 bases, with 12 bases sitting between them. In germline, CDR1 is GTSNPN, CDR2 SVGIG (reference sequence). The CDR3 reads CAWNGGSVNTEAFF. CDR3 nucleotides: TGTGCCTGGAACGGGGGTTCCGTGAACACTGAAGCTTTCTTT.

V gene TRBV19 combines with J gene TRBJ2-7, with 14 bases fitting TRBD2. Germline V gives CDR1 LNHDA, CDR2 SQIVND (reference sequence). V trimming: 6 bases; J trimming: 4 bases; junction bases outside the gene matches: 5. This CDR3 is 15 amino acids long. CDR3 residues: CASSAGTSGSYEQYF. Written as DNA, the CDR3 is TGTGCCAGTAGCGCCGGGACTAGCGGGAGTTACGAGCAGTACTTC.

This clone was recorded once. The chain carries TRBV19 and TRBJ2-7, with 11 bases identical to TRBD1. Germline values: CDR1 LNHDA, CDR2 SQIVND (reference sequence). J gave up 5 bases and V 5 bases, and 23 bases lay outside the gene matches. The CDR3 covers 20 residues. The CDR3: CASSPRRGPGTGGRSHEQYF. CDR3 nucleotide sequence: TGTGCCAGTAGTCCTCGAAGGGGCCCCGGGACAGGGGGTCGAAGTCACGAGCAGTACTTC.

This chain uses TRBV6-6 with TRBJ1-6; TRBD1 matches at 9 bases. The CDR3 is 16 amino acids. Germline CDR1 is MNHNY and CDR2 is SVGAGI (reference sequence). V trimming: 6 bases; J trimming: 4 bases; junction bases outside the gene matches: 7. CDR3 in amino acids: CASRRTGEVYNSPLHF. CDR3 nucleotides: TGTGCCAGCAGGAGGACAGGGGAGGTTTATAATTCACCCCTCCACTTT.

The V call is TRBV24-1, the J call TRBJ2-5, with 11 bases matching TRBD2. The J segment lost 5 bases and the V segment lost 0 bases, leaving 4 bases of the junction unmatched. Germline V gene sequence: CDR1 KGHDR, CDR2 SFDVKD. The CDR3 runs to 16 residues. The CDR3 DNA reads as TGTGCCACCAGTGATTTGATTAGCGGGAGGGGGGAGACCCAGTACTTC. It codes for CATSDLISGRGETQYF.

This chain uses TRBV24-1 with TRBJ2-3; unclear D gene. V lost 6 bases to trimming and J lost 0 bases, with 9 bases between them. The CDR3 runs to 14 residues. Per the germline V gene, CDR1 is KGHDR and CDR2 is SFDVKD. This chain's CDR3 is CATSPALSTDTQYF. CDR3 nucleotides: TGTGCCACCAGTCCAGCGTTGAGCACAGATACGCAGTATTTT.

The V and J genes are TRBV6-1 and TRBJ2-1; 12 bases are shared with TRBD2. Trimming took 8 bases from V and 2 from J; bases not matched to a gene: 4. The length of the CDR3 is 15 residues. Looked up from germline, CDR1 is MNHNS and CDR2 is SASEGT. The CDR3 DNA sequence: TGTGCCAGCCGGACTAGCGGGGTACCCTACAATGAGCAGTTCTTC. It specifies CASRTSGVPYNEQFF.

This clone was detected once. Written as DNA, the CDR3 is TGTGCCAGCCGACAGGGGGCCTTGCAGAGGCCCCAGCATTTT. Amino acids: CASRQGALQRPQHF. The chain uses TRBV2 and TRBJ1-5; 10 bases are a match to TRBD1. The length of the CDR3 is 14 residues. Germline V gene lookup returns CDR1 SNHLY and CDR2 FYNNEI. Germline trimming cut 8 bases from V and 9 bases from J; bases unmatched to any gene: 10.